This TCR beta chain was sequenced in a study of spatial heterogeneity in lung cancer (dated by TCRdb to about 2019). With respect to the entire study: Beta-chain transcripts were consistently detected in greater numbers than alpha-chain transcripts, which likely reflects a higher abundance of beta-chain transcripts. In the raw uncorrected reads, each unique combination of TCR and UMI appeared on average more than ten times. The study quantitatively compared TCR alpha and beta repertoires across multiple tumor regions, matched nontumor lung and blood in non-small cell lung cancer. TCR repertoire features were related to nonsynonymous mutation counts determined by whole-exome sequencing of tumor tissue. Both alpha and beta chains were TCR-sequenced in samples taken at surgery, namely 220 tumor regions, 61 to 65 matched nontumor lung samples and about 52 PBMC samples. Study-level results and caveats: Ubiquitous expanded tumor TCRs showed up in blood more often at tumor resection than at routine follow-up. Additional single-cell paired TCR alpha and beta sequencing was considered necessary to confirm, at a functional level, the hypothesis that regional TCRs recognize regional mutations.

This clonotype was seen at least ten times. The specificity of this receptor is unknown. The junction differs from germline at one of its ends, possibly a read error. Libraries were constructed by 5' RACE. For sequencing, a NextSeq 500 was employed. The TCR library protocol attached a unique molecular identifier to each TCR cDNA molecule to allow correction of PCR and sequencing errors. Concerning the study's data processing: TCR identification, UMI-based error correction and CDR3 extraction were all carried out with Decombinator tools. Expanded TCRs were defined as those above a frequency of 2 per 1,000, corresponding to the top 1% of the tumor frequency distribution. Each repertoire was subsampled 100 times to 5,000 TCRs, after which Renyi diversity was computed with the R vegan package. CDR3 similarity networks were built from amino acid triplet string-kernel similarity, connecting CDR3s with pairwise similarity above 0.82. The raw public reads went through TCRdb reprocessing: fastp at Q25, MiXCR clone calling, in-frame beta chains kept. Every CDR3 protein is listed once, alongside the most common genes and DNA of its rows. The authors' filters were not applied to this entry. In all, the sample holds 7,000 or so distinct CDR3 sequences, and around 7% of those were seen once. The top ten clonotypes cover around 77% of the sample.

The time point label of this sample denotes: sample taken at primary tumor resection. Samples were obtained from approximately 76 patients with early-stage, untreated non-small cell lung cancer from the lung TRACERx cohort. For TCR sequencing, whole RNA was extracted from tumor and nontumor lung tissue, or from cryopreserved PBMC samples, and no cell sorting was done. Patients were selected for TCR sequencing only if sufficient RNA was available from at least two tumor regions. The CDR3 spans 12 residues, from the cysteine through the phenylalanine. Only the CDR3 part of the read is kept: 36 bases, read in frame from the first base. CDR1 is given as DFQATT and CDR2 as SNEGSKA, both from the germline V gene (reference sequence).

This clonotype was obtained from a male donor with early-stage non-small cell lung cancer. The chain couples TRBV20-1 to TRBJ2-5, with the D gene possibly TRBD1 or TRBD2, each one fitting 5 bases. Specimen: PBMCs, collected at surgery. In nucleotides, the sequence is TGCAGTGCTAGTGGGCAGGGAGAGGCCCAGTACTTC. Translated, this is CSASGQGEAQYF.